These T cell receptor beta chains were read from a single sample in a study of OX40 agonist ivuxolimab in advanced cancers. The table came from immunoSEQ multiplex PCR; TCRdb's copy has only in-frame clones and leaves some out. Of approximately 77,000 clones listed, about 87% are singletons. Sequenced material: CD4+ or CD8+ T cells sorted from blood, taken in a trial of the OX40 agonist ivuxolimab. These receptors were obtained from an adult with an advanced solid tumor such as melanoma, head and neck, liver or kidney cancer. Both conserved end residues are part of each CDR3. Each record gives: clone size, V gene, J gene, D gene, CDR3 DNA, CDR3 protein. The D gene is left open where the match is weak. The listing skips clone size in some rows; elsewhere it reads once, few, many or a size class.

clone size: few
V gene: TRBV11-1
J gene: TRBJ2-7
D gene: -
CDR3 DNA: TGTGCCAGCAGCTTAATGCGACAAGGCTACGAGCAGTACTTC
CDR3 protein: CASSLMRQGYEQYF

clone size: -
V gene: TRBV20-1
J gene: TRBJ2-5
D gene: -
CDR3 DNA: TGCAGTGCAAGGGATCGGAAGACCCAGTACTTC
CDR3 protein: CSARDRKTQYF

clone size: few
V gene: TRBV9
J gene: TRBJ1-1
D gene: TRBD1
CDR3 DNA: TGTGCCAGCAGCTCCTTCGACAGGGGGCTCACTGAAGCTTTCTTT
CDR3 protein: CASSSFDRGLTEAFF

clone size: -
V gene: TRBV7-9
J gene: TRBJ1-1
D gene: -
CDR3 DNA: TGTGCCAGCAGCTTATATCAGGGGACCACTGAAGCTTTCTTT
CDR3 protein: CASSLYQGTTEAFF

clone size: -
V gene: TRBV5-6
J gene: TRBJ2-7
D gene: TRBD1
CDR3 DNA: TGTGCCAGCAGCCCGACAGGGTCGAAGGAGCAGTACTTC
CDR3 protein: CASSPTGSKEQYF

clone size: -
V gene: TRBV7-2
J gene: TRBJ2-7
D gene: TRBD2
CDR3 DNA: TGTGCCAGCAGCAACCGGGTCGCAAGCGGGAGGCAGTACTTC
CDR3 protein: CASSNRVASGRQYF

clone size: -
V gene: TRBV6-6
J gene: TRBJ1-5
D gene: TRBD1
CDR3 DNA: TGTGCCAGCAGCGACAGGGGGAATCAGCCCCAGCATTTT
CDR3 protein: CASSDRGNQPQHF

clone size: -
V gene: TRBV7-2
J gene: TRBJ2-7
D gene: TRBD1
CDR3 DNA: TGTGCCAGCAGCTTAGCGTCGACAGGGCCCCGGGAGCAGTACTTC
CDR3 protein: CASSLASTGPREQYF

clone size: -
V gene: TRBV7-6
J gene: TRBJ2-2
D gene: TRBD2
CDR3 DNA: TGTGCCAGCAGCCTTGGACTAGGGGCCACCGGGGAGCTGTTTTTT
CDR3 protein: CASSLGLGATGELFF

clone size: -
V gene: TRBV5-1
J gene: TRBJ1-4
D gene: TRBD1
CDR3 DNA: TGCGCCAGCAGCAAAGGGACAGGGAATAATGAAAAACTGTTTTTT
CDR3 protein: CASSKGTGNNEKLFF

clone size: -
V gene: TRBV5-8
J gene: TRBJ2-5
D gene: TRBD2
CDR3 DNA: TGTGCCAGCAGCTTGGCCCGTAGCGGGGCCCAAGAGACCCAGTACTTC
CDR3 protein: CASSLARSGAQETQYF

clone size: -
V gene: TRBV5-4
J gene: TRBJ1-1
D gene: TRBD1
CDR3 DNA: TGTGCCAGCAGCTGGAAGACAGGGGAGTTGGCTGAAGCTTTCTTT
CDR3 protein: CASSWKTGELAEAFF

clone size: -
V gene: TRBV18
J gene: TRBJ1-5
D gene: -
CDR3 DNA: TGTGCCAGCTCACCTTTTGGAGAAGCGGGTCAGCCCCAGCATTTT
CDR3 protein: CASSPFGEAGQPQHF

clone size: -
V gene: TRBV28
J gene: TRBJ1-2
D gene: -
CDR3 DNA: TGTGCCAGCAGCCTCCTACAGGGAAGCTATGGCTACACCTTC
CDR3 protein: CASSLLQGSYGYTF

clone size: -
V gene: TRBV5-4
J gene: TRBJ1-6
D gene: -
CDR3 DNA: TGTGCCAGCAGCCAAGCCGCCGGGGGGTATAATTCACCCCTCCACTTT
CDR3 protein: CASSQAAGGYNSPLHF

clone size: -
V gene: TRBV9
J gene: TRBJ1-2
D gene: -
CDR3 DNA: TGTGCCAGCAGCGACGCGGCGGGACTAGGCTACACCTTC
CDR3 protein: CASSDAAGLGYTF

clone size: -
V gene: TRBV19
J gene: TRBJ2-5
D gene: TRBD1
CDR3 DNA: TGTGCCAGTACCGGGACAGGGTTGAAGACCCAGTACTTC
CDR3 protein: CASTGTGLKTQYF

clone size: once
V gene: TRBV4-1
J gene: TRBJ2-7
D gene: -
CDR3 DNA: TGCGCCAGCAGCCCCCAACCGGGGACCTACGAGCAGTACTTC
CDR3 protein: CASSPQPGTYEQYF

clone size: few
V gene: TRBV30
J gene: TRBJ2-2
D gene: -
CDR3 DNA: TGTGCCTGGCAAGAGAACACCGGGGAGCTGTTTTTT
CDR3 protein: CAWQENTGELFF